The 14 T cell receptor beta chains presented below share a single source sample, sequenced in a study of T cells in Graves' hyperthyroidism and ophthalmopathy. TCR beta CDR3 region amplification was performed from RNA transcripts. First-round RT-PCR with HTBI primers amplified the TCR CDR3 region. One entry per CDR3 protein, called by TCRdb with MiXCR from the multiplex PCR reads. The sample lists a few hundred thousand distinct CDR3 sequences; about 20% were seen once. The sample was blood. The receptors derive from a man aged 18 to 30 with Graves' hyperthyroidism.

This clonotype has at least ten counts. The chain is built from TRBV19 and TRBJ1-1, with D hard to call. CDR3 length: 11 amino acids. CDR1 is LNHDA, CDR2 SQIVND, per germline (reference sequence). Trimming shortened V by 8 bases and J by 5 bases, and 9 bases separated the two germline ends. This CDR3 reads CASVRGTEAFF. CDR3 sequence (DNA): TGTGCCAGTGTCCGTGGGACTGAAGCTTTCTTT.

Many counts were recorded for this clonotype. The chain has TRBV7-2 and TRBJ2-7; D is unresolved. Germline loops: CDR1 SGHTA, CDR2 FQGNSA. The CDR3 sequence is 13 residues long. The ends were cut back, 1 base at V and 3 bases at J, with 7 bases in the middle. CDR3 sequence (DNA): TGTGCCAGCAGCTTAGGGGCCTTCTACGAGCAGTACTTC. Translating gives CASSLGAFYEQYF.

The chain couples TRBV6-2 or TRBV6-3 to TRBJ2-5; TRBD1 matches at 7 bases. The CDR3 is 15 residues long. V dropped 2 bases and J dropped 1; count of bases not matched to a gene: 4. CDR1 is MNHEY and CDR2 is SVGEGT in the germline V gene. The CDR3: CASSYRQGVQETQYF. Written as DNA, the CDR3 is TGTGCCAGCAGTTACCGTCAGGGGGTCCAAGAGACCCAGTACTTC.

This clonotype occurred many times. This chain connects TRBV30 to TRBJ1-5; D remains ambiguous. CDR3 length equals 16 residues. The germline gives CDR1 GTSNPN, CDR2 SVGIG (reference sequence). Trimming cost V 4 bases and J 3 bases, with 19 bases left between them. CDR3 DNA: TGTGCCTGGATTTTAGGGAGGCAGGTGAACAATCAGCCCCAGCATTTT. As protein: CAWILGRQVNNQPQHF.

J is TRBJ1-5 and V is TRBV2, with 7 bases identical to TRBD1. Per the germline V gene, CDR1 is SNHLY and CDR2 is FYNNEI. Trimming removed 3 bases from V and 6 bases from J; junction bases left unmatched: 17. The CDR3 length is 18 residues. CDR3 sequence (DNA): TGTGCCAGCAGTGATCTCCAGACAGGGATGACTTCGGGTCAGCCCCAGCATTTT. This codes for CASSDLQTGMTSGQPQHF.

This clonotype was seen only a few times. The rearrangement links TRBV6-1 to TRBJ1-1; D uncertain. Germline V lookup: CDR1 MNHNS, CDR2 SASEGT. The V end lost 3 bases, the J end lost 6 bases, and 14 bases lay between the germline ends. The CDR3 runs to 14 residues. The DNA of the CDR3 is TGTGCCAGCAGTGAGGCGATGACTATCTCTGAAGCTTTCTTT. Translation gives CASSEAMTISEAFF.

This clonotype was detected ten times or more. The V call is TRBV6-1, the J call TRBJ1-5, with D possibly being TRBD1 (6 bases). This CDR3 spans 14 amino acids. Germline loops: CDR1 MNHNS, CDR2 SASEGT. V dropped 7 bases and J dropped 7 bases, with 17 bases sitting between them. CDR3 residues: CASTTGRVGQPQHF. CDR3 coding DNA: TGTGCCAGCACCACAGGGAGGGTGGGCCAGCCCCAGCATTTT.

The chain carries TRBV20-1 and TRBJ2-7; no clear D. Germline CDR1 reads DFQATT; CDR2 reads SNEGSKA (reference sequence). This CDR3 contains 14 residues. Trimming stripped 5 bases from V and 1 base from J, with 15 bases between. The CDR3 region has the DNA TGCAGTGCTCTTACAGAGGCTAGATCCTACGAGCAGTACTTC. Encoded protein: CSALTEARSYEQYF.

This clonotype occurred many times. The chain carries TRBV9 and TRBJ1-5; no definite D call. Germline V gene lookup returns CDR1 SGDLS and CDR2 YYNGEE. V was pared by 3 bases and J by 3 bases, with 13 bases between. CDR3 size: 15 residues. CDR3 protein: CASSEGGRANQPQHF. The DNA of the CDR3 is TGTGCCAGCAGCGAGGGAGGCCGAGCCAATCAGCCCCAGCATTTT.

This clonotype was observed at least ten times. The chain combines TRBV20-1 with TRBJ2-2; D possibly corresponds to TRBD2 (5 bases). The ends were cut back, 3 bases at V and 6 bases at J, with 8 bases in the middle. CDR1 is DFQATT and CDR2 is SNEGSKA in the germline V gene (reference sequence). The CDR3 covers 12 residues. The CDR3 is CSASSGPGELFF. In DNA form, the CDR3 reads TGCAGTGCTAGCAGCGGACCCGGGGAGCTGTTTTTT.

This clonotype has at least ten counts. This sequence joins TRBV29-1 and TRBJ1-1, with D uncertain. The V end was cut by 3 bases, the J end by 0 bases, with 11 bases between. Germline assignment: CDR1 SQVTM and CDR2 ANQGSEA. The CDR3 is 14 amino acids. In DNA form, the CDR3 reads TGCAGCGTTGATGGCATTAAAATGAACACTGAAGCTTTCTTT. Its translation: CSVDGIKMNTEAFF.

Remarks on this clonotype: Germline and junction disagree at one end, which may indicate a read error. This chain uses TRBV12-3 or TRBV12-4 with TRBJ1-1; D gene uncertain. The CDR3 is 14 amino acids. The CDR3 reads CASSARRENTEASF. The CDR3 bases are TGTGCCAGCAGTGCCAGACGGGAGAACACTGAAGCTTCCTTT.

The table lists this clonotype with many counts. The CDR3 DNA is TGTGCCAGCAGTTTTGGTCAGAAATACGAGCAGTACTTC. It yields the protein CASSFGQKYEQYF. The V and J genes are TRBV12-3 or TRBV12-4 and TRBJ2-7; D is unresolved. The CDR3 contains 13 residues. The V gene lost 3 bases and the J gene lost 4 bases, with 10 bases spanning the gap.

Of note for this clonotype: In this CDR3 the conserved last residue, phenylalanine or tryptophan, is missing, so a read error is likely. The chain has TRBV12-3 or TRBV12-4 and TRBJ1-3; possibly TRBD1 for D (6 bases). The CDR3 covers 13 residues. V dropped 3 bases and J dropped 8 bases, with 11 bases sitting between them. The CDR3: CASSFNRVDTIYL. For the CDR3, the DNA is TGTGCCAGCAGTTTTAACAGGGTCGACACCATATATCTT.